Each of the 27 T cell receptor beta chains below was sequenced from the same sample in a study of tumor-infiltrating lymphocytes in primary liver carcinoma. The authors made TCR beta cDNA from 400 to 550 ng total RNA with a constant-region primer. Researchers made the TCR beta libraries by running three nested multiplex PCR rounds with slightly modified ARM-PCR. PCR rounds one and two used TRBV1-TRBV30 forward primers with a C-beta reverse primer for 10 cycles each. Via MiXCR, TCRdb re-called the multiplex PCR reads, giving one row per CDR3 protein. The repertoire has 90,000 to 100,000 distinct CDR3 sequences, 55% to 70% of them found once; the top ten carry around 8.8%. The tissue used was unsorted bulk material of 20-30 mg. RNA and DNA were co-extracted from it with the AllPrep DNA/RNA mini kit. Sequenced material: liver tumor tissue from sampling region 5. Subset given: tumor region T5, tumor centre. These TCRs come from a woman aged 55-75 years with primary liver carcinoma and hepatitis B virus infection.

By frequency in the sample, this clonotype is medium-sized. This chain links TRBV28 with TRBJ2-3; 9 bases map to TRBD1. V lost 8 bases to trimming and J lost 2 bases; unmatched junction nucleotides: 8. Germline V gives CDR1 MDHEN, CDR2 SYDVKM. CDR3 length equals 15 residues. The CDR3 sequence: CASASWDRATDTQYF. CDR3 DNA: TGTGCCAGCGCTTCCTGGGACAGGGCCACAGATACGCAGTATTTT. The full variable domain, completed using reference TRBV28 and TRBJ2-3, is DVKVTQSSRYLVKRTGEKVFLECVQDMDHENMFWYRQDPGLGLRLIYFSYDVKMKEKGDIPEGYSVSREKKERFSLILESASTNQTSMYLCASASWDRATDTQYFGPGTRLTVL.

On this clonotype: At one end the junction does not follow the germline gene, possibly because of a read error. The gene calls are TRBV11-3 and TRBJ1-5, with D maybe TRBD1 (5 bases). Per the germline V gene, CDR1 is SGHNT and CDR2 is YENEEA. This CDR3 has 15 amino acids. The CDR3 DNA follows: TGTGCCAACAGCTTAGATCTGGGGGTGGCTCAGCCCCAGCAGTTT. Translation: CANSLDLGVAQPQQF.

Worth noting for this clonotype: A junction boundary mismatches the germline segment, possibly from a read error. The chain couples TRBV7-8 to TRBJ1-1; D unresolved. Germline lookup yields CDR1 SGHVS and CDR2 FQNEAQ. The CDR3 totals 14 residues. CDR3 amino acids: CASCLRGGNTEALF. In nucleotides, the CDR3 is TGTGCCAGCTGCTTGCGGGGTGGGAACACTGAAGCTCTCTTT.

Concerning this clonotype: This clone may be a read error of a much larger clone one base away. The chain couples TRBV10-3 to TRBJ2-7; 8 bases match TRBD2. The germline V gene encodes CDR1 ENHRY and CDR2 SYGVKD. J lost 4 bases, V lost 4 bases, and 6 bases had no gene match. The length of the CDR3 is 14 residues. The chain's CDR3 is CAISGSREAYEQYF. The CDR3 DNA is TGTGCCATCAGTGGATCGCGGGAGGCTTACGAGCAGTACTTC.

Points on this clonotype: A read error may produce the germline difference seen at one junction end. The chain uses TRBV6-1 and TRBJ2-7; 10 bases line up with TRBD2. Germline CDR1 is MNHNS and CDR2 is SASEGT. The CDR3 is 17 amino acids. CDR3: CASRRAIGSGRAREQYF. CDR3 coding DNA: TGTGCCAGCAGGCGCGCTATAGGAAGCGGGAGGGCTAGGGAGCAGTATTTC.

On this clonotype itself: The conserved phenylalanine or tryptophan normally closing the CDR3 is absent here, so this likely arose from a read error. The chain uses TRBV12-3 or TRBV12-4 and TRBJ2-1; no clear D gene. V was shortened by 3 bases and J by 6 bases, with 15 bases between the two germline ends. The CDR3 is made up of 15 amino acids. Written as DNA, the CDR3 is TGTGCCAGCAGTTTGGGAACCGCACTGTGCAATGAGCAGTTCCTC. Protein product: CASSLGTALCNEQFL.

Within the sample, this clonotype is medium-sized (0.01 to 0.1%). CDR3 bases: TGTGCCAGCAGCTTAAGGACAACCACAGATACGCAGTATTTT. Translating it yields CASSLRTTTDTQYF. V usage is TRBV11-3 and J usage is TRBJ2-3; a possible D gene is TRBD1 (5 bases). The CDR3 runs to 14 residues. V was trimmed by 2 bases and J by 2 bases, leaving 8 bases between them. Germline V gives CDR1 SGHNT, CDR2 YENEEA.

The genes are TRBV6-6 and TRBJ1-2, with unresolved D. The CDR3 contains 13 residues. The V end was cut by 4 bases, the J end by 5 bases, with 11 bases between. CDR1 is MNHNY, CDR2 SVGAGI, per germline (reference sequence). This chain's CDR3 is CASSCGRKYGYTF. DNA for the CDR3: TGTGCCAGCAGTTGCGGTAGGAAGTATGGCTACACCTTC.

This clonotype appeared once. The conserved final phenylalanine or tryptophan is absent from the CDR3, which likely points to a read error. The chain has TRBV11-2 and TRBJ1-4, with D perhaps TRBD1 (5 bases). The CDR3 is 18 amino acids. Per germline, CDR1 SGHAT and CDR2 FQNNGV. The V end was cut by 4 bases, the J end by 0 bases, with 18 bases between. The DNA of the CDR3 is TGTGCCAGCAGCTCGATAGGGACCACTCGAGCAACTAATGAAAAACTGTTTCTA. This gives the protein CASSSIGTTRATNEKLFL.

In the case of this clonotype: A much larger clone lies one base from this, so it may be a read error. The chain has TRBV28 and TRBJ1-1; D is ambiguous. Germline V gene lookup returns CDR1 MDHEN and CDR2 SYDVKM. The CDR3 covers 12 residues. The germline V and J ends were trimmed by 4 bases and 11 bases, with 14 bases remaining between them. The CDR3 DNA follows: TGTGCCAGCAGTTCCACCACCCTACAGGCTTTCTTT. Its translation: CASSSTTLQAFF.

A word on this clonotype: The junction departs from the called germline gene at one end, perhaps through a read error. The rearrangement joins TRBV7-8 to TRBJ2-7; no definite D call. Germline CDR1 and CDR2: SGHVS and FQNEAQ. The CDR3 consists of 14 residues. This CDR3 is CASNSRGGAYEQYF. As DNA, the CDR3 is TGTGCTAGCAACTCCCGTGGCGGTGCCTACGAGCAGTACTTC.

This sequence joins TRBV5-5 and TRBJ2-2; D unclear. The CDR3 length is 15 residues. Trimming took 1 base from V and 4 from J, leaving 11 bases between them. Germline CDR1 and CDR2: SGHKS and YYEKEE (reference sequence). The CDR3 loop reads CASSLRGPSTGELFF. In DNA form, the CDR3 reads TGTGCCAGCAGCTTGAGAGGCCCAAGCACCGGGGAGCTGTTTTTT.

The sample holds many counts of this clonotype. This chain connects TRBV12-3 or TRBV12-4 to TRBJ2-2; the match to TRBD1 covers 7 bases. This CDR3 spans 14 amino acids. J lost 7 bases, V lost 6 bases, and 8 bases had no gene match. CDR3 residues: CASRNDRVHGELFF. CDR3 sequence (DNA): TGTGCCAGCAGGAACGACAGGGTTCACGGGGAGCTGTTTTTT.

Turning to this clonotype: A much more abundant neighbour one base away suggests this may be a read error. The gene calls are TRBV5-8 and TRBJ2-7, with D hard to call. Germline CDR1 SGHTS, CDR2 YDEGEE. V lost 4 bases and J 2 bases, leaving 19 bases between the germline ends. The CDR3 sequence is 16 residues long. In DNA, the CDR3 is TGTGCCAGCAGCCGTTACCCCACCTACCCGCCCTACGAGCAGTACTTC. Amino acid sequence: CASSRYPTYPPYEQYF.

On this clonotype itself: This may arise from a read error, as a much more abundant clone is one base away. This CDR3 is CSSSSLAGGSYNEQFF. The DNA of the CDR3 is TGTTCCAGCAGTTCACTAGCGGGAGGGTCCTACAATGAGCAGTTCTTC. The chain couples TRBV28 to TRBJ2-1, with TRBD2 identical over 13 bases. This CDR3 has 16 amino acids. Germline loops: CDR1 MDHEN, CDR2 SYDVKM.

A few counts support this clonotype. This may stem from a read error, because a much larger clone lies one nucleotide away. The chain is built from TRBV29-1 and TRBJ1-2, with D hard to call. Per the germline V gene, CDR1 is SQVTM and CDR2 is ANQGSEA. V was trimmed by 2 bases and J by 7 bases, leaving 8 bases between them. The CDR3 consists of 11 residues. DNA of the CDR3: TGCAGCGTTGAAAAGGCCTGTGGCTACACCTTC. Its protein product is CSVEKACGYTF.

On this clonotype itself: As the CDR3 is not closed by the conserved phenylalanine or tryptophan, this likely results from a read error. This rearrangement joins TRBV20-1 to TRBJ2-7; the D call may be TRBD1 or TRBD2 (5 bases each). Germline V gene sequence: CDR1 DFQATT, CDR2 SNEGSKA (reference sequence). CDR3 length equals 14 residues. Trimming removed 7 bases at V and 3 bases at J, with 19 bases between. The CDR3 loop reads CSVGRETELYEQYL. In DNA form, the CDR3 reads TGCAGTGTGGGTAGGGAGACAGAACTCTACGAGCAGTACCTC.

The V call is TRBV6-6, the J call TRBJ1-1; 7 positions agree with TRBD1. The length of the CDR3 is 13 residues. Germline CDR1 reads MNHNY; CDR2 reads SVGAGI (reference sequence). The V and J ends lost 7 bases and 8 bases, in that order; junction bases with no gene match: 10. This CDR3 is CASKKTGQTEAFF. CDR3 in DNA: TGTGCCAGCAAGAAGACAGGGCAGACAGAAGCTTTCTTT.

Concerning this clonotype: Germline is not matched at one junction end, which may reflect a read error. The chain recombines TRBV4-2 with TRBJ2-7; D is unclear. This CDR3 has 15 residues. The V gene's germline CDR1 is LGHNA and CDR2 YNFKEQ. The CDR3 nucleotides read TGCGCCAGCAACCAAGGTCGGCAGCCTACCTACGAGCAGTACTTC. Its translation: CASNQGRQPTYEQYF.

This clonotype has a count of ten or more. This chain joins TRBV24-1 and TRBJ2-1; 7 bases fit TRBD2. Germline loops: CDR1 KGHDR, CDR2 SFDVKD. J was trimmed by 4 bases and V by 0 bases; bases with no gene match: 2. This CDR3 contains 15 residues. This CDR3 is CATSDLSGKYNEQFF. The CDR3 nucleotides are TGTGCCACCAGTGATTTGAGCGGGAAGTACAATGAGCAGTTCTTC.

This clonotype has more than one count but fewer than ten. At one end the junction does not follow the germline gene, possibly because of a read error. The gene calls are TRBV7-3 and TRBJ2-3; 9 positions agree with TRBD2. CDR1 SGHTA and CDR2 FQGTGA come from the germline V gene. The CDR3 runs 20 residues. The CDR3 sequence is CASSLYPSGATSTGTDTQYF. CDR3 DNA sequence: TGTGCTAGCAGCTTATATCCTAGCGGGGCTACTTCTACCGGCACAGATACGCAGTATTTT.

Remarks on this clonotype: An end of the junction does not agree with germline; a read error may underlie this. The rearrangement uses TRBV6-5 and TRBJ2-7, with 10 bases lining up with TRBD1. CDR3 size: 17 residues. From germline, CDR1 is MNHEY and CDR2 SVGAGI. CDR3 nucleotide sequence: TGTGCCAACAGTTACTTTCCGCAGGGACAGGGGTATTACGAGCAGTACTTC. As protein: CANSYFPQGQGYYEQYF.

Comment on this clonotype: One junction end does not reproduce the germline sequence, and a read error may be involved. V usage is TRBV11-3 and J usage is TRBJ2-7; TRBD2 agrees at 8 bases. CDR1 SGHNT and CDR2 YENEEA come from the germline V gene. The CDR3 has 15 amino acids. The CDR3 DNA reads TGTGCCAACAGCTTAGGGACTAGTGGTCGTCGGGAGCAGTACTTC. Its translation: CANSLGTSGRREQYF.

Points on this clonotype: A read error may produce the germline difference seen at one junction end. The gene calls are TRBV5-4 and TRBJ2-7, with a weak D call TRBD2 (6 bases). The germline V gene encodes CDR1 SGHNT and CDR2 YYREEE (reference sequence). CDR3 length equals 16 residues. CDR3 residues: CASSLRTSPKDYEQHF. The CDR3 DNA reads as TGTGCCAGCAGCTTGCGGACCAGCCCTAAGGACTACGAGCAGCACTTC. Full variable domain (outside the CDR3, taken from reference TRBV5-4 and TRBJ2-7): ETGVTQSPTHLIKTRGQQVTLRCSSQSGHNTVSWYQQALGQGPQFIFQYYREEENGRGNFPPRFSGLQFPNYSSELNVNALELDDSALYLCASSLRTSPKDYEQHFGPGTRLTVT.

Notes on this clonotype: The junction shows a germline mismatch at one end, possibly a read error. This chain connects TRBV7-9 to TRBJ2-5, with a tentative D call TRBD2 (5 bases). The CDR3 totals 13 residues. Germline loops: CDR1 SEHNR, CDR2 FQNEAQ (reference sequence). The CDR3 loop is CVSSLQSGETQYF. Here the CDR3 DNA reads TGTGTCAGCAGCTTACAAAGCGGAGAGACCCAGTACTTC. The entire variable domain, with the rest obtained from reference TRBV7-9 and TRBJ2-5, is as follows: DTGVSQNPRHKITKRGQNVTFRCDPISEHNRLYWYRQTLGQGPEFLTYFQNEAQLEKSRLLSDRFSAERPKGSFSTLEIQRTEQGDSAMYLCVSSLQSGETQYFGPGTRLLVL.

Notes on this clonotype: This may arise from a read error, as a much more abundant clone is one base away. The DNA for the CDR3 is TGTGCCAGCAGTTTGGTAGGTATCTTTCCCCAGCATTTT. Protein: CASSLVGIFPQHF. The V and J genes are TRBV28 and TRBJ1-5; the D is unclear. The germline V gene has CDR1 MDHEN and CDR2 SYDVKM. This CDR3 has 13 amino acids. The germline V and J ends were trimmed by 3 bases and 10 bases, with 13 bases remaining between them.

This clonotype was picked up many times. The gene calls are TRBV6-1 and TRBJ2-7; 12 bases agree with TRBD2. The CDR3 runs to 17 residues. Germline assignment: CDR1 MNHNS and CDR2 SASEGT. Trimming cost V 2 bases and J 6 bases; bases outside gene matches: 11. In DNA form, the CDR3 reads TGTGCCAGCAGTGAAAGAGCTCCTAGCGGGAGGGTTACCGAGCAGTACTTC. It codes for CASSERAPSGRVTEQYF.